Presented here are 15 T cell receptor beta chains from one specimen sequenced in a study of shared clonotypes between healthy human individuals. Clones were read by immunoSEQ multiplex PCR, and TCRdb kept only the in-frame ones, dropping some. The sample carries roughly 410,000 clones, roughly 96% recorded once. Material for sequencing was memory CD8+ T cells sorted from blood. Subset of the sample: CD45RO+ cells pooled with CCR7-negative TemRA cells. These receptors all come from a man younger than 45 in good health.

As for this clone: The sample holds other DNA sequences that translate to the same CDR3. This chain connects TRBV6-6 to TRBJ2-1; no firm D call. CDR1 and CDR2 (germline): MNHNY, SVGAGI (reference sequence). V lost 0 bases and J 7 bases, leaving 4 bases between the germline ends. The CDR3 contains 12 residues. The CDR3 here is CASSYSNNEQFF. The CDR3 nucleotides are TGTGCCAGCAGTTACTCGAATAATGAGCAGTTCTTC.

The CDR3 region has the DNA TGTGCCAGTAGTACCCTCATTGCGGTAGAGGGATCAGATACGCAGTATTTT. Translating it yields CASSTLIAVEGSDTQYF. V and J are TRBV19 and TRBJ2-3; a possible D gene is TRBD2 (5 bases). CDR3 length: 17 amino acids. Between the trimmed V and J ends, which lost 4 bases and 4 bases, there was a span of 21 bases. Germline assignment: CDR1 LNHDA and CDR2 SQIVND (reference sequence).

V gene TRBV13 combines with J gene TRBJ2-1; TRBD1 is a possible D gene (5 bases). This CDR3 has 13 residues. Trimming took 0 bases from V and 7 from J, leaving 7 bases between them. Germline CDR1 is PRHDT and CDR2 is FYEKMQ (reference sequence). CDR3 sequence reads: CASSLGGVNEQFF. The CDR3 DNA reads TGTGCCAGCAGCTTAGGAGGGGTGAATGAGCAGTTCTTC.

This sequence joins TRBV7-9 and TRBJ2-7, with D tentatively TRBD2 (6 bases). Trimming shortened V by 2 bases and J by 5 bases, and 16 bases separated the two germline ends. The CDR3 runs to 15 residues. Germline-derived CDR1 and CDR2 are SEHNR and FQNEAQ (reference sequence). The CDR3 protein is CASSLSGVEGNEQYF. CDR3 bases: TGTGCCAGCAGCTTATCGGGGGTTGAGGGGAACGAGCAGTACTTC.

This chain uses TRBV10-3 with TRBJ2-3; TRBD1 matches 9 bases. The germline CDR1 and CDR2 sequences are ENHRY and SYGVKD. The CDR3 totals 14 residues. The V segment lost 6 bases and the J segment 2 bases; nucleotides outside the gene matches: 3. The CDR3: CAISRDRDTDTQYF. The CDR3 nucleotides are TGTGCCATCAGCCGGGACAGGGACACAGATACGCAGTATTTT.

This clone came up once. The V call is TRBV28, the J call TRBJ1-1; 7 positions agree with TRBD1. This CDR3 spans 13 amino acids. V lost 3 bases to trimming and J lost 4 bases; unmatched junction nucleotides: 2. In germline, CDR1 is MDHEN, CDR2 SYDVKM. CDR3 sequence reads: CASSLEGATEAFF. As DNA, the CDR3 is TGTGCCAGCAGTTTGGAGGGGGCCACTGAAGCTTTCTTT.

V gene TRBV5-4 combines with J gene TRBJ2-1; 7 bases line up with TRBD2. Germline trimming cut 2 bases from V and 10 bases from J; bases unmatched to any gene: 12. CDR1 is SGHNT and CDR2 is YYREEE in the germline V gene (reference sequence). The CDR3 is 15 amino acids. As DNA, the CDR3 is TGTGCCAGCAGCTTCCCGGGAGCGGGACCCGACGAGCAGTTCTTC. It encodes CASSFPGAGPDEQFF.

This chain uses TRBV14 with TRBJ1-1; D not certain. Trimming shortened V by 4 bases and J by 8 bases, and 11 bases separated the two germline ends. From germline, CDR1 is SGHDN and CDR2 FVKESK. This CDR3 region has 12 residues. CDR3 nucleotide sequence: TGTGCCAGCAGCCCCCTTTCGGGAGAAGCTTTCTTT. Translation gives CASSPLSGEAFF.

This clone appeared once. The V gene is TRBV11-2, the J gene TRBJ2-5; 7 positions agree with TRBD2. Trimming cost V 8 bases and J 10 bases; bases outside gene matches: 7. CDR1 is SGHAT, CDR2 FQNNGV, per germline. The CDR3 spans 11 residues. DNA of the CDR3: TGTGCCAGCGGATGGGGGGAGGGCCAGTACTTC. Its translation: CASGWGEGQYF.

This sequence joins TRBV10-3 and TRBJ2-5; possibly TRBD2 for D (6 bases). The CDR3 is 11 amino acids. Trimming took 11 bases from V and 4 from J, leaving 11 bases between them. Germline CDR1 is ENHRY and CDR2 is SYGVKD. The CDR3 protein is CAVGGVETQYF. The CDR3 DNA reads TGTGCCGTGGGGGGTGTAGAGACCCAGTACTTC.

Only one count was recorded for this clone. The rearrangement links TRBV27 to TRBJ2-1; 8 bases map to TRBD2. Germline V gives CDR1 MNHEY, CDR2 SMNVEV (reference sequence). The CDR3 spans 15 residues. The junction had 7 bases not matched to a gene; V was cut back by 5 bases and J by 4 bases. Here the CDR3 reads CASSPSGLPYNEQFF. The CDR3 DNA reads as TGTGCCAGCAGTCCTAGCGGGCTACCTTACAATGAGCAGTTCTTC.

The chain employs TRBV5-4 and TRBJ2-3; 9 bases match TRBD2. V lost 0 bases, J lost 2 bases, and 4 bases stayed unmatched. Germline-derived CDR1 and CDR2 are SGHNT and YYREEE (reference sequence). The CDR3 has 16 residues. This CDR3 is CASSLGGGRATDTQYF. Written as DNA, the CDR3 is TGTGCCAGCAGCTTGGGTGGCGGGAGGGCCACAGATACGCAGTATTTT.

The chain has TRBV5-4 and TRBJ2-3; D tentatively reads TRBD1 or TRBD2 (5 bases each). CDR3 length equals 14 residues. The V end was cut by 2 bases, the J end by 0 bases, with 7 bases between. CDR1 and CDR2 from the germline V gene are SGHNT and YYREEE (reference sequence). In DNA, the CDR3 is TGTGCCAGCAGCTTCGAGGGGAGCACAGATACGCAGTATTTT. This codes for CASSFEGSTDTQYF.

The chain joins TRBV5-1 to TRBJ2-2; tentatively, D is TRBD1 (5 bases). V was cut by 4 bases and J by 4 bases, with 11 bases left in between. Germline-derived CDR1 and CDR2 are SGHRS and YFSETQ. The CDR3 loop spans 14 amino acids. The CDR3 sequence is CASSETGTTGELFF. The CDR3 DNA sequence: TGCGCCAGCAGCGAAACAGGAACCACCGGGGAGCTGTTTTTT.

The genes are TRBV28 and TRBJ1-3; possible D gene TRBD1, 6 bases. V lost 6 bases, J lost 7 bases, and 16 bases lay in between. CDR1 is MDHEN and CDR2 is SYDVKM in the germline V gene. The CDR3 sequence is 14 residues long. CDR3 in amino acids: CASRRGGQGNTIYF. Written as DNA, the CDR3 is TGTGCCAGCAGGCGAGGGGGGCAGGGGAACACCATATATTTT. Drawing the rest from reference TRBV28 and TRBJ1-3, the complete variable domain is DVKVTQSSRYLVKRTGEKVFLECVQDMDHENMFWYRQDPGLGLRLIYFSYDVKMKEKGDIPEGYSVSREKKERFSLILESASTNQTSMYLCASRRGGQGNTIYFGEGSWLTVV.